The sequence of this TCR beta chain was determined in a study of Graves' ophthalmopathy and Graves' hyperthyroidism. Study-wide results and limits: Appearing in blood as well were most expanded thyroid clonotypes above 0.001 frequency.

The hyperthyroidism patients, aged 18 to 65, had been newly diagnosed, with under 2 months' duration. This clonotype was found many times. Its specificity is unknown. The authors amplified TCR beta CDR3 regions from RNA transcripts. HTBI primers served in a first-round RT-PCR, which a second-round multiplex PCR followed. TCRdb fed the multiplex PCR reads into MiXCR, producing one record per CDR3 protein. This repertoire shows 500,000 to 700,000 distinct CDR3 sequences, about 20% found once; its top ten account for roughly 7.4%. This CDR3 region has 14 residues. V was cut by 8 bases and J by 0 bases, with 14 bases left in between.

The receptor was isolated from a woman in her late teens or twenties with stable Graves' hyperthyroidism. Some clones in this sample may be carry-over from other donors' samples. The chain uses TRBV12-3 or TRBV12-4 and TRBJ2-7; D is possibly TRBD2 (5 bases). The sequencing sample was made of peripheral blood. In nucleotides, the CDR3 is TGTGCCAGCTGGAGTAGCGAGAGCTCCTACGAGCAGTACTTC. Translation gives CASWSSESSYEQYF.